This TCR beta chain was obtained from a study of blood T cell repertoires in COVID-19. Study as a whole: From the United States, Italy and Spain came samples of acute and convalescent COVID-19. PBMCs, B-cell-depleted T cells, or T cells provided the cDNA or gDNA that made up the material.

Germline V lookup: CDR1 SGHRS, CDR2 YFSETQ. V shed 6 bases, J shed 0 bases, and the junction held 5 bases outside the gene matches. The CDR3 has 14 residues. In the original processing: Estimated nucleated cell counts came from reference gene primer amplification. Sequencing was performed with immunoSEQ multiplex PCR; in TCRdb, only in-frame clones are kept and a portion is missing. V and J calls and clone size are those listed in that table; D and trimming were worked out from the DNA. The sample records 200,000 to 250,000 clones, around nine tenths being singletons. The chain carries TRBV5-1 and TRBJ1-1; 7 positions agree with TRBD1. This sequence was found in a man aged 18 to 35 with active or convalescent COVID-19. The sample consisted of peripheral blood. The CDR3 reads CASTGGIMNTEAFF. For the CDR3, the DNA is TGCGCCAGCACAGGGGGTATCATGAACACTGAAGCTTTCTTT.